This TCR beta chain was recorded in a study of cytomegalovirus exposure and HLA in healthy donors. The PCR made use of 60 Vbeta and 13 Jbeta primers. Some clones are missing from TCRdb's copy, which holds only in-frame ones; the method was immunoSEQ multiplex PCR. The table shows roughly 200,000 clones, with around 70% occurring only once. Looked up from germline, CDR1 is GTSNPN and CDR2 is SVGIG (reference sequence). The V and J ends lost 0 bases and 4 bases, in that order; junction bases with no gene match: 16. The CDR3 covers 18 residues. This chain connects TRBV30 to TRBJ2-5, with TRBD1 matching 8 bases. The TCR sequence derives from a male donor in good health and CMV-seronegative. Source material: PBMCs. CDR3 bases: TGTGCCTGGAGTGTACAAGTTCTCAGGGGGCGGAGAGTAGAGACCCAGTACTTC. Translation: CAWSVQVLRGRRVETQYF.